One and the same sample provided the 3 T cell receptor beta chains below, sequenced in a study of T cell responses to AZD1222 COVID-19 vaccine. Assay used: immunoSEQ multiplex PCR; TCRdb lists only in-frame clones, some missing. The table lists under 150,000 clones, approximately 85% of them singletons, with approximately 4% in the top ten. Sequencing was performed on peripheral blood, taken on day 0 of MenACWY control vaccination. These receptors all stem from an adult in good health.

J is TRBJ1-4 and V is TRBV20-1, with 10 bases lining up with TRBD1. The CDR3 is made up of 15 amino acids. Per the germline V gene, CDR1 is DFQATT and CDR2 is SNEGSKA (reference sequence). The V gene end was trimmed by 3 bases and the J gene end by 7 bases; junction bases not matched to a gene: 8. The CDR3 here is CSASGDRGRGEKLFF. As DNA, the CDR3 is TGCAGTGCTAGTGGGGACAGGGGAAGGGGTGAAAAACTGTTTTTT.

This rearrangement joins TRBV7-9 to TRBJ1-5, with TRBD1 matching 8 bases. There are 17 residues in the CDR3. With V trimmed by 3 bases and J by 2 bases, 9 bases remained unmatched. Germline V gene sequence: CDR1 SEHNR, CDR2 FQNEAQ (reference sequence). The CDR3 DNA sequence: TGTGCCAGCAGCTTGGCCAGGGGACAGGCCCGCAATCAGCCCCAGCATTTT. The encoded protein is CASSLARGQARNQPQHF. Based on the CDR3 plus reference TRBV7-9 and TRBJ1-5, the full variable domain is DTGVSQNPRHKITKRGQNVTFRCDPISEHNRLYWYRQTLGQGPEFLTYFQNEAQLEKSRLLSDRFSAERPKGSFSTLEIQRTEQGDSAMYLCASSLARGQARNQPQHFGDGTRLSIL.

The rearrangement links TRBV18 to TRBJ2-7; tentatively, D is TRBD1 (5 bases). The CDR3 runs to 15 residues. V was cut by 4 bases and J by 0 bases, with 13 bases left in between. Germline V lookup: CDR1 KGHSH, CDR2 LQKENI. CDR3 residues: CASSLSPDTSYEQYF. In DNA form, the CDR3 reads TGTGCCAGCTCACTGAGTCCGGACACCTCCTACGAGCAGTACTTC.